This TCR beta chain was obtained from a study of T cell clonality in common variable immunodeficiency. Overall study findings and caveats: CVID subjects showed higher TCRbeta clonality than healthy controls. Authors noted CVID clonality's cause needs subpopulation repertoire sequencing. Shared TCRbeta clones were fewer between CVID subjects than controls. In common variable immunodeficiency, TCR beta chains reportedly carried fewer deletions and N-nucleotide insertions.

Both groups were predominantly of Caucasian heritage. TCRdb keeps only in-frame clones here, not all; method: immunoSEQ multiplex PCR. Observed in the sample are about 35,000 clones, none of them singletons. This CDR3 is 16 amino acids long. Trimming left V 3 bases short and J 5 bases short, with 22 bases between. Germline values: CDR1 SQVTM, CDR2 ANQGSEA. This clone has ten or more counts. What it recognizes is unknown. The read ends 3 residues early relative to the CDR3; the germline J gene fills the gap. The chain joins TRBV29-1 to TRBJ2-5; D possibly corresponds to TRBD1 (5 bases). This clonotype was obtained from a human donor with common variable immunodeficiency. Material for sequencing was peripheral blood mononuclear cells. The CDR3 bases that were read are TGCAGCGTTGATTCCCTTCGGCAGGGAATATCGGAGACC. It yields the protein CSVDSLRQGISET. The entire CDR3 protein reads CSVDSLRQGISETQYF.